The source of this T cell receptor (beta chain) is a study of T cells after yellow fever vaccination. CDR1 and CDR2 from the germline V gene are MNHNY and SVGAGI (reference sequence). This CDR3 contains 15 residues. V shed 6 bases and J 8 bases; nucleotides not matched to a gene: 9. TCRdb re-analysed the 5' RACE reads in MiXCR, keeping a single row per CDR3 protein. In the table there are under 200,000 distinct CDR3 sequences, about 11% of which are singletons. Study-level findings and limits: Booster samples showed a return of most primary-vaccination clones (roughly 96% CD4, 85% to 90% CD8).

With regard to this clonotype: Its antigen remains unknown.

Sequencing used CD8+ T cells sorted from PBMCs, obtained 15 days after the yellow fever booster vaccination. V and J are TRBV6-6 and TRBJ2-1; 11 nucleotides line up with TRBD2. The receptor comes from a man between 18 and 29 years old who received the YFV17D yellow fever vaccine. The CDR3 DNA follows: TGTGCCAGCAGCTTAGCGGGGGGGCCGGCCGATGAGCAGTTCTTC. Translation: CASSLAGGPADEQFF.